The present T cell receptor (beta chain) was sequenced within a study of Ad26.COV2.S vaccination and SARS-CoV-2 variants (dated by TCRdb to the early 2020s). In terms of the full investigation: Vaccine-arm donors were drawn from COV1001, a multicentre, randomized, double-blind, placebo-controlled phase I-IIa trial of Ad26.COV2.S in healthy adults. Dosing of Ad26.COV2.S was intramuscular, at either 5x10^10 or 1x10^11 viral particles, delivered as one shot or as two shots spaced 56 days apart. TCRbeta repertoire sequencing was used to assess the specificity and breadth of SARS-CoV-2-reactive T cell receptors after Ad26.COV2.S vaccination. The TCR-sequenced set comprised around 30 samples: approximately 19 Ad26.COV2.S vaccine recipients, 5 placebo recipients and 8 SARS-CoV-2 convalescent individuals. Trial participants were randomized into five groups of five, in which low-dose or high-dose Ad26.COV2.S was given once or twice, or placebo was given on both occasions. Investigators did not know the trial group allocation while performing experiments and assessing outcomes. The research as a whole found: The study lacked the statistical power to compare responses across vaccine doses or regimens. The authors noted that total T cell responses may have been underestimated by the TCR breadth and depth analyses. Vaccine and placebo recipients had similar non-spike TCR breadth, a finding consistent with the vaccine containing only spike. Compared with placebo recipients, Ad26.COV2.S recipients showed higher spike-specific TCR breadth (P = 0.0014). After vaccination, spike-specific CD8+ and CD4+ T cell responses were reported to show substantial breadth.

The immunoSEQ Assay was used to sequence TCRbeta CDR3 regions. After extraction, genomic DNA underwent amplification by bias-controlled multiplex PCR, followed by high-throughput sequencing. Per the authors' processing: To quantify the absolute abundance of every unique TCRbeta CDR3 region, sequences were collapsed and filtered. T cell fraction was estimated by normalizing TCRbeta template counts to usable DNA, with usable DNA measured through amplification of reference genes found in all nucleated cells. Repertoire TCRs were annotated as SARS-CoV-2-specific when V gene, CDR3 amino acid sequence and J gene were exactly matched to a known reactive TCR set. The reference SARS-CoV-2 TCR set was obtained from MIRA and was filtered for enrichment in COVID-19-positive ImmuneCODE repertoires, whereby public or cross-reactive TCRs were removed. Using the MIRA antigens, annotated TCRs were further analysed by specific ORF or by position within an ORF. Breadth was defined as annotated unique rearrangements over total unique productive rearrangements; depth was the summed frequency of those rearrangements. Two-sided Wilcoxon rank-sum tests were used to compare TCR breadth between groups. Sourced from immuneACCESS, this table was stored by TCRdb with only in-frame sequences that have V and J called. A share of the clones is absent; for the studies checked, an unresolved V gene accounts for under half, and the remainder has no known explanation. Clonal size and the V and J genes are those of that table, whereas D and trimming came from the DNA. For this sample the table gives 500,000 or so clones, of which roughly 85% were detected only once. Of the sample, 9.5% to 15% falls within the top ten clones.

Per the publication, the treatment or condition label means: 15 to 20 received Ad26.COV2.S at low or high dose, single or two shots; 5 received placebo; per-sample allocation not given. Repertoires of vaccine and placebo recipients were sequenced from samples taken on day 63 after the first injection. Between 29 July and 7 August 2020, Cohort 1b enrolled some 25 adults aged 18-55 years at one site in Boston, USA. Ad26.COV2.S was a replication-incompetent adenovirus type 26 vector expressing a prefusion-stabilized SARS-CoV-2 spike protein from the original Wuhan strain. Including cysteine and phenylalanine, the CDR3 has 17 amino acids. Only the CDR3 portion is preserved as DNA: 51 bases, with reading frame beginning at the first base. V is reduced by 3 bases and J by 8 bases, leaving a spacing of 22 bases between them. Based on the germline V gene (reference sequence), the CDR1 and CDR2 sequences are LNHNV and YYDKDF.

Regarding this clone: This clone's antigen is unknown. Within one base of it there is no much larger clone, and no base qualities were kept.

The sequenced sample was peripheral blood, obtained in a trial of Ad26.COV2.S vaccine versus placebo. In this chain, TRBV15 is recombined with TRBJ2-2; the D gene is perhaps TRBD1, on 5 matching bases. The clonotype originates from a person aged 18 to 65 who received the Ad26.COV2.S COVID-19 vaccine or a placebo. The DNA is as follows: TGTGCCACCAGCAGGGGGAAAGGGGTTGGGGAAACTGGGGAGCTGTTTTTT. Translation gives CATSRGKGVGETGELFF.